The 16 T cell receptor beta chains listed next were all sequenced from one sample in a study of T cell changes during pregnancy in multiple sclerosis. Here immunoSEQ multiplex PCR was the method, and the copy in TCRdb shows in-frame clones only, minus some. The sample yields 70,000 to 90,000 clones, about 90% seen once. Sample: PBMCs, taken in the first trimester of pregnancy. Source of these receptors: a female donor in good health, serving as a control in a pregnancy study. Some clones in this sample may be carry-over from other donors' samples.

This sequence joins TRBV28 and TRBJ1-4; the D gene is possibly TRBD1 (6 bases). This CDR3 is built from 12 residues. Per the germline V gene, CDR1 is MDHEN and CDR2 is SYDVKM. With 3 bases removed from V and 10 bases from J, the gap between germline ends came to 9 bases. CDR3 amino acids: CASSLGTTKLFF. CDR3 nucleotide sequence: TGTGCCAGCAGTTTGGGGACAACAAAACTGTTTTTT.

This chain links TRBV7-2 with TRBJ2-1; 14 bases align to TRBD2. Looked up from germline, CDR1 is SGHTA and CDR2 is FQGNSA. The CDR3 is made up of 14 amino acids. V dropped 5 bases and J dropped 7; count of bases not matched to a gene: 1. In nucleotides, the CDR3 is TGTGCCAGCAGCGGGACTAGCGGGAGTAATGAGCAGTTCTTC. Translation: CASSGTSGSNEQFF.

The rearrangement links TRBV14 to TRBJ2-1; 8 nucleotides match TRBD2. CDR1 and CDR2 from the germline V gene are SGHDN and FVKESK. Losses at the gene ends were 4 bases for V and 4 bases for J; bases not matched to a gene: 9. The CDR3 is 16 amino acids. This chain's CDR3 is CASSLGGGPKYNEQFF. DNA for the CDR3: TGTGCCAGCAGCCTGGGCGGGGGGCCAAAATACAATGAGCAGTTCTTC.

The chain has TRBV6-6 and TRBJ1-1; maybe TRBD1 (6 bases). The CDR3 extends over 15 amino acids. Germline CDR1 and CDR2: MNHNY and SVGAGI (reference sequence). Trimming removed 6 bases at V and 0 bases at J, with 14 bases between. CDR3 amino acids: CASRQRQVMNTEAFF. As DNA, the CDR3 is TGTGCCAGCAGGCAAAGACAGGTAATGAACACTGAAGCTTTCTTT.

The chain combines TRBV10-2 with TRBJ2-5, with 10 bases matching TRBD2. CDR1 and CDR2 from the germline V gene are WSHSY and SAAADI. This CDR3 spans 14 amino acids. The trim removed 4 bases at V and 2 bases at J, leaving 1 base unmatched. The CDR3 is CASSGSGGQETQYF. CDR3 DNA sequence: TGCGCCAGCAGTGGTAGCGGGGGGCAAGAGACCCAGTACTTC.

V usage is TRBV4-1 and J usage is TRBJ1-3; 7 bases are shared with TRBD1. V lost 4 bases, J lost 3 bases, and 18 bases stayed unmatched. The CDR3 length is 19 residues. CDR1 is MGHRA and CDR2 is YSYEKL in the germline V gene. As DNA, the CDR3 is TGCGCCAGCAGCCTATATATCTTGAGGACAGGACAAATTGGAAACACCATATATTTT. Translated, it gives CASSLYILRTGQIGNTIYF.

V gene TRBV5-4 combines with J gene TRBJ1-1, with a tentative D call TRBD1 (6 bases). Per germline, CDR1 SGHNT and CDR2 YYREEE (reference sequence). The CDR3 has 15 amino acids. V was cut by 3 bases and J by 2 bases, with 14 bases left in between. The CDR3 DNA is TGTGCCAGCAGCTCGAACAGGGAGGGAAACACTGAAGCTTTCTTT. The encoded protein is CASSSNREGNTEAFF.

The chain couples TRBV5-5 to TRBJ2-5; no definite D call. Germline CDR1 SGHKS, CDR2 YYEKEE (reference sequence). The ends were cut back, 2 bases at V and 2 bases at J, with 7 bases in the middle. The CDR3 is 13 residues long. The CDR3 bases are TGTGCCAGCAGCTTCACAACACAAGAGACCCAGTACTTC. It encodes CASSFTTQETQYF.

The chain recombines TRBV19 with TRBJ1-5, with 7 bases lining up with TRBD1. Unmatched junction bases numbered 5, after V lost 5 bases and J lost 1 base. This CDR3 is 15 amino acids long. The V gene's germline CDR1 is LNHDA and CDR2 SQIVND (reference sequence). CDR3 region: CASSSTGESNQPQHF. CDR3 nucleotide sequence: TGTGCCAGTAGTTCAACAGGGGAGAGCAATCAGCCCCAGCATTTT.

In this sample, this clone turned up once. This rearrangement joins TRBV5-4 to TRBJ2-2; D is possibly TRBD2 (6 bases). The germline V gene has CDR1 SGHNT and CDR2 YYREEE (reference sequence). The CDR3 has 17 amino acids. V was cut by 0 bases and J by 0 bases, with 12 bases left in between. The CDR3 protein is CASSLGLGGSNTGELFF. CDR3 DNA: TGTGCCAGCAGCTTGGGATTGGGGGGTTCGAACACCGGGGAGCTGTTTTTT. Using reference TRBV5-4 and TRBJ2-2 for the parts outside the CDR3, the full variable domain is ETGVTQSPTHLIKTRGQQVTLRCSSQSGHNTVSWYQQALGQGPQFIFQYYREEENGRGNFPPRFSGLQFPNYSSELNVNALELDDSALYLCASSLGLGGSNTGELFFGEGSRLTVL.

This chain connects TRBV19 to TRBJ2-1; 11 bases line up with TRBD2. Germline CDR1 is LNHDA and CDR2 is SQIVND (reference sequence). The length of the CDR3 is 14 residues. The trim removed 11 bases at V and 12 bases at J, leaving 15 bases unmatched. CDR3: CAEPQSTSGRVQFF. CDR3 nucleotides: TGTGCCGAACCCCAGAGTACTAGCGGGAGAGTGCAGTTCTTC.

J is TRBJ2-3 and V is TRBV18; 10 bases are shared with TRBD2. CDR3 length equals 15 residues. J gave up 0 bases and V 6 bases, and 3 bases lay outside the gene matches. Germline values: CDR1 KGHSH, CDR2 LQKENI. CDR3 residues: CASSPSGGSTDTQYF. In nucleotides, the CDR3 is TGTGCCAGCTCGCCTAGCGGGGGTAGCACAGATACGCAGTATTTT.

The rearrangement links TRBV19 to TRBJ2-4; tentatively, D is TRBD2 (5 bases). Germline V gene data show CDR1 as LNHDA and CDR2 as SQIVND (reference sequence). The CDR3 runs to 16 residues. The V end lost 6 bases, the J end lost 4 bases, and 19 bases lay between the germline ends. CDR3 sequence: CASSAPVRDIKNIQYF. Here the CDR3 DNA reads TGTGCCAGTAGCGCCCCTGTGAGGGATATTAAAAACATTCAGTACTTC. The entire variable domain, with the rest obtained from reference TRBV19 and TRBJ2-4, is as follows: DGGITQSPKYLFRKEGQNVTLSCEQNLNHDAMYWYRQDPGQGLRLIYYSQIVNDFQKGDIAEGYSVSREKKESFPLTVTSAQKNPTAFYLCASSAPVRDIKNIQYFGAGTRLSVL.

The gene calls are TRBV21-1 and TRBJ1-1; whether TRBD1, the table's D call, matches the DNA was not checked. TRBV21-1 counts as a pseudogene. The CDR3 loop spans 17 amino acids. CDR3 amino acids: CASSKKRVRGLNTEAFF. CDR3 DNA: TGTGCCAGCAGCAAAAAAAGAGTCAGGGGGCTGAACACTGAAGCTTTCTTT.

On this clone: Within the sample, other DNA sequences also encode this same CDR3. V usage is TRBV6-5 and J usage is TRBJ1-2; D may be TRBD1 (5 bases). The CDR3 covers 12 residues. Trimming pared 2 bases from V and 6 bases from J, leaving 7 bases between. Germline V lookup: CDR1 MNHEY, CDR2 SVGAGI. CDR3 protein: CASSYGRDGYTF. The CDR3 coding sequence is TGTGCCAGCAGTTACGGCAGGGATGGCTACACCTTC.

Comments on this clone: The junction departs from the called germline gene at one end, perhaps through a read error. This sequence joins TRBV7-9 and TRBJ1-1; TRBD1 aligns across 9 bases. Per germline, CDR1 SEHNR and CDR2 FQNEAQ (reference sequence). The CDR3 totals 17 residues. The CDR3 loop is CASRLGTGRKGNTEAFF. The CDR3 DNA is TGTGCCAGCAGATTAGGGACAGGGCGGAAGGGGAACACTGAAGCTTTCTTT.